Listed below are T cell receptor beta chains from one sample, sequenced in a study of vaccination and CD4 T cells after COVID-19. What these receptors recognize is not known. From the PCR reads, TCRdb called clonotypes with MiXCR, one entry per CDR3 protein. The sample contains about 23,000 distinct CDR3 sequences, about 42% of which appear only once. Sequenced here: CD4+ T cells from blood, cultured in vitro, sampled before SARS-CoV-2 vaccination. The receptor source for this set is a human donor who received a COVID-19 vaccine. The CDR3 runs from the conserved cysteine through the conserved F or W. The order of the fields is V gene, clone size, J gene, CDR3 protein. Only part of the rows carry a size: once, few, many, or a class if the clone is expanded.

TRBV7-9	.	TRBJ1-1	CASSTDWNTEAFF
TRBV7-2	.	TRBJ2-3	CASSLRTGGQDTQYF
TRBV2	few	TRBJ2-7	CASSYDRTYEQYF
TRBV2	.	TRBJ1-5	CASSEAPDRAFEKNNQPQHF
TRBV5-4	.	TRBJ2-2	CASSRTRENTGELFF
TRBV20-1	.	TRBJ2-1	CSARDGKLVSDEQFF
TRBV2	.	TRBJ1-2	CASSPIGTRDSLSHSYYGYTF
TRBV12-3/TRBV12-4	.	TRBJ2-2	CASSLEGGGVANTGELFF
TRBV2	.	TRBJ1-3	CASRLRSSGNTIYF
TRBV15	.	TRBJ2-5	CATSRDKRIGSKTQYF
TRBV6-1	few	TRBJ2-5	CASSSGGTETQYF
TRBV6-5	few	TRBJ1-6	CASSLGVINSPLHF